A selection of T cell receptor beta chains follows, all from one sample in a study of blood T cell repertoires in COVID-19. The data were produced by immunoSEQ multiplex PCR, yet TCRdb's version contains in-frame clones alone and is incomplete. The sample gives 100,000 to 120,000 clones, roughly 79% of which show up once; over 35% is in the top ten. Sequenced material: peripheral blood. Receptors were obtained from a man at least 80 years old with acute or convalescent COVID-19. CDR3s leave out the opening cysteine and the closing phenylalanine or tryptophan. D genes are given only for firm matches.

TRBD2	TRBV9	TRBJ2-1	ASSKSGSSYNEQF
TRBD1	TRBV25-1	TRBJ2-1	ASSRRGGSSRGDEQF
TRBD2	TRBV27	TRBJ2-6	ASSTNLAGEPGANVLT
TRBD2	TRBV19	TRBJ2-6	ASRLGRGSGANVLT
.	TRBV14	TRBJ2-1	ASSQDLGYEQF
.	TRBV2	TRBJ2-1	ASRRYNEQF
TRBD1	TRBV6-5	TRBJ1-1	ASSYTGTGRTEAF
TRBD2	TRBV6-6	TRBJ2-2	ASSRASGRGTGELF
TRBD1	TRBV19	TRBJ1-6	ASSIRDRGSPLH
.	TRBV7-8	TRBJ2-7	ASSSGTHVYEQY
TRBD2	TRBV5-1	TRBJ2-2	ASSPSGSAGELF
.	TRBV15	TRBJ1-1	ATSRDPAEVLNTEAF
TRBD1	TRBV7-2	TRBJ1-5	ASSLRPGGSGQPQH
.	TRBV21-1	TRBJ1-5	ASRRRPNQPQH
.	TRBV7-9	TRBJ2-7	ASSPEFRFGEQY
.	TRBV6-5	TRBJ2-1	ASSYTPSGSYNEQF
.	TRBV21-1	TRBJ1-5	ASSPQARVNQPQH
.	TRBV5-5	TRBJ1-4	ASCRDTNEKLF
TRBD2	TRBV4-2	TRBJ2-1	ASSQGGLATVEQF
.	TRBV5-5	TRBJ2-1	ASSFSGSSYNEQF
.	TRBV5-5	TRBJ1-5	ASSFQGYSNQPQH
.	TRBV10-3	TRBJ1-2	AISEIENYGYT
.	TRBV9	TRBJ1-1	ASSVGPGDTEAF
TRBD1	TRBV27	TRBJ2-6	ASRPDRGASGANVLT
TRBD1	TRBV10-2	TRBJ2-7	ASSVGTVEQY
.	TRBV18	TRBJ1-1	ASSPGTEEAF
TRBD2	TRBV19	TRBJ2-1	ASRPGLAGYNEQF
.	TRBV7-9	TRBJ2-7	ASSFRRSGRGSYEQY
.	TRBV4-1	TRBJ2-7	ASSREDRVYEQY
TRBD2	TRBV5-1	TRBJ2-7	ASSPPGGAKGEQY
.	TRBV19	TRBJ1-6	ASSIRGQPESPLH
.	TRBV19	TRBJ1-1	ASSILPRQLNTEAF
.	TRBV6-5	TRBJ1-1	ASTKDSYTEAF
.	TRBV10-2	TRBJ2-7	ASSLPYGEQY
.	TRBV6-5	TRBJ2-6	ASNYISGANVLT
.	TRBV11-3	TRBJ2-1	ASSLAGDYEQF
.	TRBV6-2/TRBV6-3	TRBJ2-7	ASSYSYVRPVAYEQY
.	TRBV27	TRBJ1-4	ASSSRKWAGEDEKLF
.	TRBV5-6	TRBJ2-2	ASSFGPRTGELF
TRBD1	TRBV7-3	TRBJ1-2	ASSSYLDRASNYGYT
TRBD1	TRBV6-4	TRBJ1-1	ATFPMGQGDTEAF
TRBD2	TRBV7-9	TRBJ2-3	ASSPGLAGTSLTDTQY